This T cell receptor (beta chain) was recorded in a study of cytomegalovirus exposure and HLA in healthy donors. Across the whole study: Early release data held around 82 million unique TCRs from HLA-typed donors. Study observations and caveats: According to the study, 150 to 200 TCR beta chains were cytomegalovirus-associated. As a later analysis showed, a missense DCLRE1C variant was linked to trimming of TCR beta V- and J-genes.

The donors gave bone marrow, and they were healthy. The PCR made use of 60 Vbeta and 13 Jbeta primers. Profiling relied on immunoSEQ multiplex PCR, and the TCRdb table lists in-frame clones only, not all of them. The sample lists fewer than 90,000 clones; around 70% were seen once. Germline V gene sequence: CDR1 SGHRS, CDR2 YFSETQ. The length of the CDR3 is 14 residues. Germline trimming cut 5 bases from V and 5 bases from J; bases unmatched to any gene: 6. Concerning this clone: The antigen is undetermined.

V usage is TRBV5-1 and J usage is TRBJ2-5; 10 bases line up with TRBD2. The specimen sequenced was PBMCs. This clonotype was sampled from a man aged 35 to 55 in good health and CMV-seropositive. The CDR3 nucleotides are TGCGCCAGCAGTACTAGCGGGGAGGGGGAGACCCAGTACTTC. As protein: CASSTSGEGETQYF.